The T cell receptor beta chain described here comes from a study of blood T cell repertoires in COVID-19. As for the study in general: Collection of acute and convalescent COVID-19 samples took place in the United States, Italy and Spain. Sample material is recorded as cDNA or gDNA derived from T cells, B-cell-depleted T cells, or PBMCs.

Authors' processing steps: Amplified reference gene primers provided the basis for estimating nucleated cell counts. The data were produced by immunoSEQ multiplex PCR, yet TCRdb's version contains in-frame clones alone and is incomplete. Clonal size and the V and J genes are those of that table, whereas D and trimming came from the DNA. This table has 91,000 or so clones, around 84% appearing once. The CDR3 extends over 13 amino acids. The germline V gene has CDR1 SGHNT and CDR2 YYREEE (reference sequence). Trimming took 3 bases from V and 9 from J; bases not matched to a gene: 6. The sample taken for sequencing was peripheral blood. This clonotype was obtained from a woman in her sixties or seventies in a cohort sampled during active or convalescent COVID-19. This sequence joins TRBV5-4 and TRBJ2-1; 7 nucleotides match TRBD2. CDR3: CASSSRLAPEQFF. Written as DNA, the CDR3 is TGTGCCAGCAGCTCAAGACTAGCCCCTGAGCAGTTCTTC.